This TCR beta chain appears in the sequencing data of a study of blood T cell repertoires in COVID-19. This clone was counted between two and nine times. Clones were read by immunoSEQ multiplex PCR, and TCRdb kept only the in-frame ones, dropping some. The sample has some 210,000 clones; more than 75% are singletons. The CDR3 is 16 amino acids. V lost 6 bases to trimming and J lost 3 bases; unmatched junction nucleotides: 13. This chain joins TRBV23-1 and TRBJ2-7, with 8 bases fitting TRBD1. TRBV23-1 is labeled an ORF, and its function is uncertain. Material for sequencing was PBMCs or T cells enriched from blood (not recorded which). This receptor was identified in a man aged 30-40 years with acute COVID-19. The CDR3 sequence: CASRRTGTSSLYEQYF. CDR3 coding DNA: TGCGCCAGCAGGCGGACAGGGACCTCGAGCCTCTACGAGCAGTACTTC.